This passage covers 21 T cell receptor beta chains from one sample sequenced in a study of T cell repertoires in cytomegalovirus infection. TCRdb re-called the reads through MiXCR, storing one row per CDR3 protein. The data show 400,000 or so distinct CDR3 sequences, about 33% seen once. Sequencing was carried out using PBMCs. These receptors all stem from a human donor in good health (CMV status not recorded). Some clones in this sample may be carry-over from other donors' samples.

The gene calls are TRBV5-4 and TRBJ2-2, with 8 bases matching TRBD1. Germline CDR1 reads SGHNT; CDR2 reads YYREEE (reference sequence). V shed 2 bases and J 4 bases; nucleotides not matched to a gene: 7. This CDR3 is 16 amino acids long. Here the CDR3 reads CASSFDRGRGTGELFF. CDR3 nucleotide sequence: TGTGCCAGCAGCTTCGACAGGGGAAGAGGCACCGGGGAGCTGTTTTTT.

This sequence joins TRBV15 and TRBJ1-1, with D perhaps TRBD1 (5 bases). The CDR3 runs 13 residues. CDR1 and CDR2 (germline): LNHNV, YYDKDF (reference sequence). V lost 2 bases and J lost 7, with 11 bases in between. Here the CDR3 DNA reads TGTGCCACCAGCAGAAACCGACAGAATGAAGCTTTCTTT. Amino acid sequence: CATSRNRQNEAFF. Filled out from reference TRBV15 and TRBJ1-1, the complete variable domain reads DAMVIQNPRYQVTQFGKPVTLSCSQTLNHNVMYWYQQKSSQAPKLLFHYYDKDFNNEADTPDNFQSRRPNTSFCFLDIRSPGLGDTAMYLCATSRNRQNEAFFGQGTRLTVV.

CDR3 region: CSARVGQGRSSYEQYF. CDR3 DNA sequence: TGCAGTGCTAGAGTGGGTCAGGGCAGGAGCTCCTACGAGCAGTACTTC. The chain links TRBV20-1 to TRBJ2-7; maybe TRBD1 (5 bases). V lost 1 base, J lost 0 bases, and 16 bases lay in between. CDR1 and CDR2 (germline): DFQATT, SNEGSKA (reference sequence). The length of the CDR3 is 16 residues.

The genes are TRBV6-1 and TRBJ1-2, with a weak D call TRBD1 (6 bases). The CDR3 has 13 residues. Trimming pared 6 bases from V and 7 bases from J, leaving 15 bases between. Germline CDR1 MNHNS, CDR2 SASEGT. CDR3 sequence (DNA): TGTGCCAGCAGAAGCGACAGGATTTCTGGCTACACCTTC. It encodes CASRSDRISGYTF.

This clonotype has a count of ten or more. The chain uses TRBV27 and TRBJ1-5; TRBD1 matches at 9 bases. This CDR3 has 18 amino acids. J was trimmed by 2 bases and V by 4 bases; bases with no gene match: 12. CDR1 MNHEY and CDR2 SMNVEV come from the germline V gene (reference sequence). CDR3 protein: CASSSRLGQGRGNQPQHF. The DNA of the CDR3 is TGTGCCAGCAGTTCACGACTGGGACAGGGCCGCGGCAATCAGCCCCAGCATTTT.

This chain connects TRBV6-1 to TRBJ2-3; D unclear. The germline V and J ends were trimmed by 3 bases and 2 bases, with 12 bases remaining between them. Looked up from germline, CDR1 is MNHNS and CDR2 is SASEGT. This CDR3 contains 15 residues. The CDR3 DNA reads TGTGCCAGCAGTGATGATTTTAGAGCCACAGATACGCAGTATTTT. This gives the protein CASSDDFRATDTQYF.

The gene calls are TRBV5-1 and TRBJ2-2, with D possibly being TRBD1 (6 bases). Germline CDR1 is SGHRS and CDR2 is YFSETQ. V was cut by 1 base and J by 1 base, with 11 bases left in between. The CDR3 totals 16 residues. The CDR3 here is CASSLIAGVNTGELFF. The CDR3 DNA is TGCGCCAGCAGCTTGATCGCAGGGGTGAACACCGGGGAGCTGTTTTTT.

On this clonotype: A read error is possible here, since a much larger clone lies one base away. CDR3 sequence (DNA): TGTGCCAGTATGTACAGGGTAGGCAATGAGCAGTTCTTC. Its translation: CASMYRVGNEQFF. The J gene is TRBJ2-1, the V gene TRBV6-5; TRBD1 is a possible D gene (6 bases). The CDR3 totals 13 residues. Germline V CDR1 and CDR2: MNHEY, SVGAGI. The V end lost 9 bases, the J end lost 6 bases, and 15 bases lay between the germline ends.

The rearrangement joins TRBV28 to TRBJ2-7; no reliable D call. V dropped 3 bases and J dropped 4 bases, with 10 bases sitting between them. This CDR3 is built from 13 residues. The germline V gene has CDR1 MDHEN and CDR2 SYDVKM. This CDR3 reads CASSFLSAYEQYF. CDR3 sequence (DNA): TGTGCCAGCAGTTTCCTCTCCGCATACGAGCAGTACTTC.

In regard to this clonotype: The junction does not match germline at one end; this may be a read error. This chain links TRBV7-3 with TRBJ2-5, with 7 bases matching TRBD2. Germline V gives CDR1 SGHTA, CDR2 FQGTGA. CDR3 length: 20 residues. The CDR3 DNA is TGTGTCAGCAGCTTAGCGAAGCGAGTGTTCAGCGGGGCGCCCCAAGAGACCCAGTACTTC. This gives the protein CVSSLAKRVFSGAPQETQYF.

The J gene is TRBJ2-4, the V gene TRBV6-1; no firm D call. The CDR3 totals 15 residues. CDR1 and CDR2 from the germline V gene are MNHNS and SASEGT. Trimming stripped 10 bases from V and 0 bases from J, with 16 bases between. The CDR3 loop reads CATHYTALAKNIQYF. In nucleotides, the CDR3 is TGTGCCACTCACTACACGGCCTTAGCCAAAAACATTCAGTACTTC.

This clonotype was observed a few times. The V and J genes are TRBV6-6 and TRBJ2-1; D might be TRBD1 (5 bases). Germline lookup yields CDR1 MNHNY and CDR2 SVGAGI (reference sequence). Trimming stripped 0 bases from V and 8 bases from J, with 11 bases between. CDR3 length: 14 amino acids. The CDR3 DNA follows: TGTGCCAGCAGTTACTCGGCAGGGCGGCATGAGCAGTTCTTC. Amino acid sequence: CASSYSAGRHEQFF.

The genes are TRBV4-3 and TRBJ1-2; D is undetermined. The CDR3 extends over 14 amino acids. The germline V and J ends were trimmed by 0 bases and 6 bases, with 11 bases remaining between them. From germline, CDR1 is LGHNA and CDR2 YSLEER. CDR3 sequence (DNA): TGCGCCAGCAGCCAAGATTCAGAAGTTCATGGCTACACCTTC. This gives the protein CASSQDSEVHGYTF.

The sample holds one count of this clonotype. The CDR3 does not close with the conserved phenylalanine or tryptophan, likely indicating a read error. This sequence joins TRBV28 and TRBJ2-7, with D possibly TRBD1 on 5 matching bases. CDR1 is MDHEN, CDR2 SYDVKM, per germline. The CDR3 totals 14 residues. The V and J ends lost 2 bases and 6 bases respectively, with 14 bases between them. Here the CDR3 DNA reads TGTGCCAGCAGTTTACCCAGGGCGTCTGGCGAGCAGTACTTA. This translates into CASSLPRASGEQYL.

The rearrangement joins TRBV7-9 to TRBJ2-7, with D perhaps matching TRBD1 (5 bases). In germline, CDR1 is SEHNR, CDR2 FQNEAQ (reference sequence). This CDR3 spans 15 amino acids. Trimming shortened V by 0 bases and J by 4 bases, and 13 bases separated the two germline ends. In DNA, the CDR3 is TGTGCCAGCAGCTTAGCTCAAGGGGCATTTTACGAGCAGTACTTC. Residues: CASSLAQGAFYEQYF.

Turning to this clonotype: Likely a read error: the CDR3 ends without its conserved phenylalanine or tryptophan. This rearrangement joins TRBV29-1 to TRBJ2-1; D might be TRBD1 (5 bases). The CDR3 consists of 12 residues. CDR1 is SQVTM and CDR2 is ANQGSEA in the germline V gene. The CDR3, as DNA: TGCAGCTTTGATATAAGGGGCCATGAGCAGTTCATC. Residues: CSFDIRGHEQFI.

V and J are TRBV24-1 and TRBJ1-1; 7 positions match TRBD1. The CDR3 has 15 residues. V lost 7 bases to trimming and J lost 5 bases; unmatched junction nucleotides: 12. Per germline, CDR1 KGHDR and CDR2 SFDVKD. This chain's CDR3 is CATSGWTGGRTEAFF. CDR3 DNA sequence: TGTGCCACCAGCGGATGGACAGGAGGTCGGACTGAAGCTTTCTTT.

Comments on this clonotype: One junction end does not reproduce the germline sequence, and a read error may be involved. The chain carries TRBV12-3 or TRBV12-4 and TRBJ1-4; possibly TRBD1 for D (5 bases). CDR3 length equals 16 residues. CDR3 DNA sequence: TGTGACAGCAGTTTAGCGCTTGGGGTAGGGGAGGAAAAACTGTTTTTT. It is translated as CDSSLALGVGEEKLFF.

This clonotype has only a few counts. V gene TRBV11-2 combines with J gene TRBJ2-7; D call uncertain. V was cut by 3 bases and J by 1 base, with 10 bases left in between. This CDR3 is 14 amino acids long. The germline V gene has CDR1 SGHAT and CDR2 FQNNGV. DNA of the CDR3: TGTGCCAGCAGCTTGGTTGACCGATCCTACGAGCAGTACTTC. Translated: CASSLVDRSYEQYF.

The CDR3 bases are TGTGCCAGCAGCTTGGGACCGGGACAGGGTCTTGGAAACACCATATATTTT. Translated, it gives CASSLGPGQGLGNTIYF. The chain joins TRBV11-2 to TRBJ1-3, with 9 nucleotides matching TRBD1. The CDR3 is 17 amino acids. V lost 3 bases and J lost 3; bases outside the gene matches: 9. The germline CDR1 and CDR2 sequences are SGHAT and FQNNGV.

This chain links TRBV20-1 with TRBJ2-3; D may be TRBD2 (7 bases). Germline assignment: CDR1 DFQATT and CDR2 SNEGSKA (reference sequence). This CDR3 is 14 amino acids long. Trimming removed 4 bases at V and 7 bases at J, with 18 bases between. The chain's CDR3 is CSATRGGREYTQYF. The CDR3 DNA sequence: TGCAGTGCTACCCGCGGGGGCCGGGAATATACGCAGTATTTT.